The entry below gives a single TCR beta chain sequence along with its context. As yet, its antigen is unknown. V was clipped by 4 bases and J by 0 bases; unmatched bases: 9. Looked up from germline, CDR1 is SGHDT and CDR2 is YYEEEE. The CDR3 loop spans 16 amino acids. The sample is drawn from a study of cytomegalovirus exposure and HLA in healthy donors. Study conclusions and caveats: When analyzed later, the rates of TCR association showed variation by HLA locus, with DRB1 the most and HLA-C the fewest. An observed cluster of highly shared sequence variants was recorded as a likely sequencing artifact. HLA allele associations emerged for 15,000 to 20,000 TCR beta sequences in a later analysis, at 0.05 false discovery rate. A later analysis found that most CMV-associated TCR beta chains appeared HLA-restricted.

Researchers ran the PCR with 60 Vbeta and 13 Jbeta primers. The method was immunoSEQ multiplex PCR; TCRdb's version includes in-frame clones alone and lacks a portion of them. The sample has some 130,000 clones. The source is a woman between 40 and 55 years old in good health and CMV-seropositive. V is TRBV5-6 and J is TRBJ2-7; TRBD1 agrees at 8 bases. Input material: PBMCs. CDR3 sequence: CASSLPIGQGSYEQYF. CDR3 DNA: TGTGCCAGCAGCCTCCCCATTGGACAGGGCTCCTACGAGCAGTACTTC.